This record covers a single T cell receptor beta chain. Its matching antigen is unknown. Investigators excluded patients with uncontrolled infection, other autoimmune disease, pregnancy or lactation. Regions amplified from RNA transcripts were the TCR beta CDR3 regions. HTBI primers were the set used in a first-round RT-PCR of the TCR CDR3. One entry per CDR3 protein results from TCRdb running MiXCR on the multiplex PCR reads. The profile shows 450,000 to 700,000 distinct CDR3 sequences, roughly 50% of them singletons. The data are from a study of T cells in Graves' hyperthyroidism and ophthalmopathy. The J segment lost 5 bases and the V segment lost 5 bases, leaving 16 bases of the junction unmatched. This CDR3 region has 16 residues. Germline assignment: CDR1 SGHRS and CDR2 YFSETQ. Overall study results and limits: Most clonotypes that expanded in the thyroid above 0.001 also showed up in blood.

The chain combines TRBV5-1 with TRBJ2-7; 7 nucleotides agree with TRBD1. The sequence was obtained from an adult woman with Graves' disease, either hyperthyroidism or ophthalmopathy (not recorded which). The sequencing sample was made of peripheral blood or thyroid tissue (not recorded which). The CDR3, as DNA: TGCGCCAGCAGAGGGGGCACGGGACCTTCCCTCCACGAGCAGTACTTC. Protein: CASRGGTGPSLHEQYF.